The 6 T cell receptor beta chains below were found in one sample sequenced in a study of cytomegalovirus exposure and HLA in healthy donors. Clones were sequenced by immunoSEQ multiplex PCR, and TCRdb holds only the in-frame ones, with some missing. This sample has roughly 300,000 clones, with 88% found just once. The sequencing sample was made of PBMCs. The receptors come from a woman younger than 35 in good health and CMV-seronegative.

This clone was seen more than once but under ten times. This rearrangement joins TRBV4-2 to TRBJ2-7; TRBD2 might be the D (6 bases). Trimming left V 1 base short and J 0 bases short, with 13 bases between. The length of the CDR3 is 16 residues. The germline CDR1 and CDR2 sequences are LGHNA and YNFKEQ. CDR3 sequence reads: CASSQAGTQSSYEQYF. The CDR3 bases are TGTGCCAGCAGCCAAGCCGGGACTCAAAGCTCCTACGAGCAGTACTTC.

This sequence joins TRBV27 and TRBJ2-3, with TRBD2 as a possible D gene (7 bases). Germline V gene lookup returns CDR1 MNHEY and CDR2 SMNVEV (reference sequence). V was trimmed by 7 bases and J by 2 bases, leaving 13 bases between them. The CDR3 loop spans 14 amino acids. CDR3 protein: CASKWRGPTDTQYF. As DNA, the CDR3 is TGTGCCAGCAAGTGGCGGGGGCCCACAGATACGCAGTATTTT.

V gene TRBV5-1 combines with J gene TRBJ2-5; 8 bases map to TRBD1. The germline V gene encodes CDR1 SGHRS and CDR2 YFSETQ. The trim removed 6 bases at V and 5 bases at J, leaving 9 bases unmatched. The CDR3 has 14 amino acids. Written as DNA, the CDR3 is TGCGCCAGCACCCAAGGACAGGGATGGGAGACCCAGTACTTC. Protein sequence: CASTQGQGWETQYF.

The rearrangement joins TRBV28 to TRBJ2-1; D ambiguous. The CDR3 loop spans 10 amino acids. With 6 bases removed from V and 6 bases from J, the gap between germline ends came to 3 bases. Germline CDR1 is MDHEN and CDR2 is SYDVKM. The CDR3 protein is CASRSNEQFF. In nucleotides, the CDR3 is TGTGCCAGCAGGAGCAATGAGCAGTTCTTC.

This clone was seen a handful of times. V gene TRBV5-6 combines with J gene TRBJ1-2; TRBD1 matches 8 bases. This CDR3 has 13 residues. J was trimmed by 2 bases and V by 6 bases; bases with no gene match: 3. The germline V gene encodes CDR1 SGHDT and CDR2 YYEEEE. The CDR3 sequence: CASTWTGNYGYTF. CDR3 in DNA: TGTGCCAGCACCTGGACAGGGAACTATGGCTACACCTTC.

V gene TRBV2 combines with J gene TRBJ1-3, with TRBD1 identical over 10 bases. This CDR3 comprises 14 residues. Trimming removed 6 bases from V and 7 bases from J; junction bases left unmatched: 6. Germline lookup yields CDR1 SNHLY and CDR2 FYNNEI. CDR3: CASRETGGLNTIYF. The CDR3 region has the DNA TGTGCCAGCAGGGAGACAGGGGGCCTGAACACCATATATTTT.